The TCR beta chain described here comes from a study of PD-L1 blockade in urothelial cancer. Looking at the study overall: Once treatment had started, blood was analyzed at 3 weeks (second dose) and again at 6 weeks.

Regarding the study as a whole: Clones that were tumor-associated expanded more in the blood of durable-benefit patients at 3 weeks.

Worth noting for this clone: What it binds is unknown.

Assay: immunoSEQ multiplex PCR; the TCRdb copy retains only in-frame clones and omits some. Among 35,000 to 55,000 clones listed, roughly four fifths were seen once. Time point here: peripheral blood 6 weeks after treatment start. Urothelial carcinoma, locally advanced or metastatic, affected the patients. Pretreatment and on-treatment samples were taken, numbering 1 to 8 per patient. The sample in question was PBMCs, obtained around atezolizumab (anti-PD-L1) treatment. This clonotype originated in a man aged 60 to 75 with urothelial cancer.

The CDR3 loop reads CASTIQGTANTEAFF. For the CDR3, the DNA is TGTGCCAGTACCATCCAAGGGACAGCGAACACTGAAGCTTTCTTT. The chain couples TRBV19 to TRBJ1-1, with 7 positions matching TRBD1. V lost 7 bases and J lost 1; bases outside the gene matches: 9. Germline CDR1 is LNHDA and CDR2 is SQIVND (reference sequence). This CDR3 is 15 amino acids long.